Each of the 3 T cell receptor beta chains below was sequenced from the same sample in a study of cytomegalovirus exposure and HLA in healthy donors. The study ran its PCR with 60 Vbeta and 13 Jbeta primers. The repertoire was sequenced with immunoSEQ multiplex PCR; TCRdb's copy has only in-frame clones and lacks some. Among some 200,000 clones listed, 79% were seen once. The specimen was PBMCs. These receptors came from a girl aged 5-17 years in good health and CMV-seropositive.

The chain combines TRBV2 with TRBJ2-1; tentatively, D is TRBD2 (6 bases). The germline gives CDR1 SNHLY, CDR2 FYNNEI. The V gene lost 5 bases and the J gene lost 3 bases, with 17 bases spanning the gap. The CDR3 totals 16 residues. The CDR3 DNA reads as TGTGCCAGCAGTCGGGACTTTCAGAAGGTCTACAATGAGCAGTTCTTC. Its translation is CASSRDFQKVYNEQFF.

On this clone: The germline gene is not matched at one end of the junction; a read error may be the cause. V is TRBV2 and J is TRBJ2-5, with TRBD2 as a possible D gene (5 bases). CDR3 length: 10 residues. Per the germline V gene, CDR1 is SNHLY and CDR2 is FYNNEI. CDR3 in DNA: TGTGCCAGCAGTACGAGGGCCGGGGACTTC. This gives the protein CASSTRAGDF.

This clone has just one count. The rearrangement uses TRBV5-1 and TRBJ2-4, with D perhaps TRBD2 (5 bases). Germline-derived CDR1 and CDR2 are SGHRS and YFSETQ. V lost 4 bases and J lost 0, with 14 bases in between. This CDR3 spans 16 amino acids. CDR3 protein: CASSGERTLAKNIQYF. The CDR3 DNA is TGCGCCAGCAGCGGGGAGCGCACCCTAGCCAAAAACATTCAGTACTTC.